A single sample is the source of the 30 T cell receptor beta chains below, sequenced in a study of CD8+ T cells in alopecia areata. TCR sequencing used cDNA made by reverse transcription of extracted RNA. Profiling relied on immunoSEQ multiplex PCR, and the TCRdb table lists in-frame clones only, not all of them. This sample has roughly 150,000 clones; 45% to 55% occur once, and the top ten carry roughly a fifth. Sequences were derived from CD8+ T cells sorted from blood, sampled at week 0. The receptors here all came from a human donor with alopecia areata.

The rearrangement joins TRBV29-1 to TRBJ1-1, with D uncertain. Germline assignment: CDR1 SQVTM and CDR2 ANQGSEA. This CDR3 contains 10 residues. The V gene lost 5 bases and the J gene lost 6 bases, with 7 bases spanning the gap. The CDR3 coding sequence is TGCAGCGTTATTGTGGCTGAAGCTTTCTTT. This translates into CSVIVAEAFF.

This sequence joins TRBV7-8 and TRBJ2-5; D is uncertain. Germline V lookup: CDR1 SGHVS, CDR2 FQNEAQ. Trimming stripped 1 base from V and 2 bases from J, with 11 bases between. The CDR3 contains 15 residues. The CDR3 is CASSLVPMNQETQYF. The CDR3 nucleotides are TGTGCCAGCAGCTTAGTCCCCATGAATCAAGAGACCCAGTACTTC.

The chain combines TRBV5-6 with TRBJ1-5; D perhaps matches TRBD1 (5 bases). This CDR3 has 14 amino acids. With 1 base removed from V and 6 bases from J, the gap between germline ends came to 11 bases. Per germline, CDR1 SGHDT and CDR2 YYEEEE. The CDR3 sequence: CASSLSGASQPQHF. DNA for the CDR3: TGTGCCAGCAGCTTGTCTGGGGCAAGTCAGCCCCAGCATTTT.

The V gene is TRBV4-3, the J gene TRBJ1-6; maybe TRBD1 (6 bases). The germline V gene encodes CDR1 LGHNA and CDR2 YSLEER. Between the trimmed V and J ends, which lost 4 bases and 7 bases, there was a span of 11 bases. The CDR3 loop spans 14 amino acids. The CDR3 sequence is CASSRSGQNSPLHF. In nucleotides, the CDR3 is TGCGCCAGCAGCCGCTCCGGACAGAATTCACCCCTCCACTTT.

On this clone itself: This specimen includes other DNA sequences encoding the same CDR3. The rearrangement uses TRBV30 and TRBJ1-1; D gene uncertain. CDR1 and CDR2 (germline): GTSNPN, SVGIG (reference sequence). The CDR3 loop spans 13 amino acids. V lost 0 bases and J 6 bases, leaving 11 bases between the germline ends. DNA of the CDR3: TGTGCCTGGAGTGTAGGCCGAGGCGCTGAAGCTTTCTTT. Translating gives CAWSVGRGAEAFF.

This chain's CDR3 is CASRRLAENTGELFF. The CDR3 DNA follows: TGTGCCAGCAGACGACTAGCGGAGAACACCGGGGAGCTGTTTTTT. This rearrangement joins TRBV7-6 to TRBJ2-2; 9 nucleotides match TRBD2. Germline V gene lookup returns CDR1 SGHVS and CDR2 FNYEAQ. V lost 6 bases to trimming and J lost 1 base; unmatched junction nucleotides: 3. The CDR3 is 15 amino acids. The complete variable domain, with remaining parts taken from reference TRBV7-6 and TRBJ2-2, reads GAGVSQSPRYKVTKRGQDVALRCDPISGHVSLYWYRQALGQGPEFLTYFNYEAQQDKSGLPNDRFSAERPEGSISTLTIQRTEQRDSAMYRCASRRLAENTGELFFGEGSRLTVL.

This sequence joins TRBV5-1 and TRBJ1-2; TRBD1 might be the D (6 bases). In germline, CDR1 is SGHRS, CDR2 YFSETQ. This CDR3 is built from 14 residues. Deletions cut 0 bases from V and 3 bases from J, with 9 bases between. CDR3 DNA: TGCGCCAGCAGCTTGGGACAGGTGGACTATGGCTACACCTTC. Protein: CASSLGQVDYGYTF.

This clone was seen just once. Other DNA sequences in this specimen translate into the identical CDR3. J is TRBJ2-7 and V is TRBV5-6, with 9 bases that match TRBD1. Trimming at V came to 4 bases and at J to 1 base, leaving 3 bases not matched to a gene. This CDR3 contains 14 residues. Germline V gene sequence: CDR1 SGHDT, CDR2 YYEEEE. As DNA, the CDR3 is TGTGCCAGCAGCCCAGGACAGGGGTCCTACGAGCAGTACTTC. Encoded protein: CASSPGQGSYEQYF.

V usage is TRBV19 and J usage is TRBJ2-1; tentatively, D is TRBD1 (5 bases). This CDR3 is 15 amino acids long. Germline assignment: CDR1 LNHDA and CDR2 SQIVND (reference sequence). V dropped 5 bases and J dropped 5 bases, with 16 bases sitting between them. CDR3 residues: CASSRPTDTNNEQFF. CDR3 in DNA: TGTGCCAGTAGTCGTCCGACGGACACCAACAATGAGCAGTTCTTC.

This clone was counted a few times. The chain is built from TRBV9 and TRBJ1-1; possibly TRBD1 for D (6 bases). In germline, CDR1 is SGDLS, CDR2 YYNGEE. V lost 4 bases, J lost 10 bases, and 20 bases lay in between. This CDR3 has 14 amino acids. The CDR3 DNA follows: TGTGCCAGCAGCTCCGGACAGAATGGGCTTGGAGCTTTCTTT. It translates to CASSSGQNGLGAFF.

This rearrangement joins TRBV2 to TRBJ1-4; D ambiguous. Trimming left V 4 bases short and J 1 base short, with 19 bases between. CDR3 length: 18 residues. Per the germline V gene, CDR1 is SNHLY and CDR2 is FYNNEI. CDR3: CASSVGPPTLETNEKLFF. The DNA for the CDR3 is TGTGCCAGCAGTGTCGGACCGCCCACCCTGGAAACTAATGAAAAACTGTTTTTT.

This clone was seen just once. The rearrangement links TRBV16 to TRBJ1-2; 7 positions match TRBD1. Trimming removed 4 bases from V and 4 bases from J; junction bases left unmatched: 9. Germline V gives CDR1 KGHSY, CDR2 FQNENV. The CDR3 extends over 15 amino acids. CDR3 in amino acids: CASSPQQGGGYGYTF. CDR3 nucleotide sequence: TGTGCCAGCAGCCCCCAGCAGGGGGGCGGCTATGGCTACACCTTC. Full variable domain (missing parts from reference TRBV16 and TRBJ1-2): GEEVAQTPKHLVRGEGQKAKLYCAPIKGHSYVFWYQQVLKNEFKFLISFQNENVFDETGMPKERFSAKCLPNSPCSLEIQATKLEDSAVYFCASSPQQGGGYGYTFGSGTRLTVV.

DNA for the CDR3: TGCGCCAGCAGCCAAGGGCGCCAAGGGGGGAACTATGGCTACACCTTC. Protein sequence: CASSQGRQGGNYGYTF. J is TRBJ1-2 and V is TRBV4-1; possibly TRBD1 for D (6 bases). Germline V gives CDR1 MGHRA, CDR2 YSYEKL. V was pared by 1 base and J by 2 bases, with 14 bases between. This CDR3 spans 16 amino acids.

CDR3 region: CASSLSLSGVGEQFF. The CDR3 DNA reads as TGTGCCAGCAGTTTATCGTTGAGCGGGGTTGGTGAGCAGTTCTTC. The genes are TRBV27 and TRBJ2-1; TRBD2 agrees at 7 bases. This CDR3 is 15 amino acids long. Losses at the gene ends were 0 bases for V and 9 bases for J; bases not matched to a gene: 8. Germline V gene data show CDR1 as MNHEY and CDR2 as SMNVEV (reference sequence).

This chain uses TRBV13 with TRBJ1-1; D not resolved. Germline CDR1 reads PRHDT; CDR2 reads FYEKMQ (reference sequence). The CDR3 runs to 15 residues. Trimming shortened V by 4 bases and J by 0 bases, and 12 bases separated the two germline ends. CDR3 protein: CASSSRPTVNTEAFF. CDR3 nucleotides: TGTGCCAGCAGCTCCAGACCTACGGTGAACACTGAAGCTTTCTTT. The variable domain in full, completed from reference TRBV13 and TRBJ1-1, reads AAGVIQSPRHLIKEKRETATLKCYPIPRHDTVYWYQQGPGQDPQFLISFYEKMQSDKGSIPDRFSAQQFSDYHSELNMSSLELGDSALYFCASSSRPTVNTEAFFGQGTRLTVV.

A word on this clone: Other DNA sequences within the sample encode an identical CDR3. V is TRBV30 and J is TRBJ2-7; unclear D gene. Trimming pared 3 bases from V and 3 bases from J, leaving 6 bases between. The germline V gene encodes CDR1 GTSNPN and CDR2 SVGIG (reference sequence). The CDR3 has 11 residues. CDR3 protein: CAWSDGYEQYF. The CDR3 DNA reads as TGTGCCTGGAGCGACGGCTACGAGCAGTACTTC.

The chain recombines TRBV7-9 with TRBJ1-5; tentatively, D is TRBD1 (5 bases). Germline V gene sequence: CDR1 SEHNR, CDR2 FQNEAQ (reference sequence). V lost 5 bases, J lost 4 bases, and 15 bases lay in between. The CDR3 covers 15 residues. CDR3 bases: TGTGCCAGCAGCCCCCTCGGCAGGGATAATCAGCCCCAGCATTTT. It specifies CASSPLGRDNQPQHF. The full variable domain, completed using reference TRBV7-9 and TRBJ1-5, is DTGVSQNPRHKITKRGQNVTFRCDPISEHNRLYWYRQTLGQGPEFLTYFQNEAQLEKSRLLSDRFSAERPKGSFSTLEIQRTEQGDSAMYLCASSPLGRDNQPQHFGDGTRLSIL.

In the case of this clone: Other nucleotide sequences from this sample produce the same CDR3. The rearrangement uses TRBV27 and TRBJ1-1; the D is unclear. The CDR3 consists of 13 residues. The V end lost 2 bases, the J end lost 1 base, and 5 bases lay between the germline ends. Germline V lookup: CDR1 MNHEY, CDR2 SMNVEV (reference sequence). As DNA, the CDR3 is TGTGCCAGCAGTTTAGGTGGGAACACTGAAGCTTTCTTT. This translates into CASSLGGNTEAFF.

This clone was picked up a small number of times. The chain joins TRBV5-1 to TRBJ1-6, with D possibly TRBD1 on 6 matching bases. This CDR3 comprises 13 residues. Trimming took 0 bases from V and 9 from J, leaving 7 bases between them. Germline CDR1 SGHRS, CDR2 YFSETQ. The CDR3, as DNA: TGCGCCAGCAGCTTGGAGGGGGTTTCACCCCTCCACTTT. The encoded protein is CASSLEGVSPLHF.

The chain uses TRBV27 and TRBJ1-2; D unclear. Deletions cut 2 bases from V and 8 bases from J, with 12 bases between. The CDR3 is 13 amino acids. Germline values: CDR1 MNHEY, CDR2 SMNVEV (reference sequence). The CDR3 DNA reads TGTGCCAGCAGTTTAGTAGGGCAGGCCGGCTACACCTTC. This sequence encodes CASSLVGQAGYTF.

The chain combines TRBV9 with TRBJ1-1; no reliable D call. Germline CDR1 and CDR2: SGDLS and YYNGEE. The length of the CDR3 is 13 residues. V was trimmed by 7 bases and J by 1 base, leaving 11 bases between them. CDR3 protein: CASASTSNTEAFF. The CDR3 bases are TGTGCCAGCGCGAGCACCTCGAACACTGAAGCTTTCTTT.

The rearrangement joins TRBV6-1 to TRBJ1-5, with D hard to call. CDR3 size: 15 residues. Deletions cut 6 bases from V and 0 bases from J, with 12 bases between. Looked up from germline, CDR1 is MNHNS and CDR2 is SASEGT. The CDR3 nucleotides read TGTGCCAGCAGAGTCACTGGGGATAGCAATCAGCCCCAGCATTTT. Translated, it gives CASRVTGDSNQPQHF.

This clone was picked up a small number of times. CDR3 loop: CASSQDWTSTDTQYF. CDR3 DNA sequence: TGCGCCAGCAGCCAAGATTGGACTAGCACAGATACGCAGTATTTT. This sequence joins TRBV4-3 and TRBJ2-3; D is perhaps TRBD2 (5 bases). Trimming shortened V by 0 bases and J by 0 bases, and 7 bases separated the two germline ends. The CDR3 covers 15 residues. In germline, CDR1 is LGHNA, CDR2 YSLEER.

The chain couples TRBV2 to TRBJ2-3; D possibly matches TRBD1 or TRBD2 (5 bases each). Trimming took off 6 bases at V and 1 base at J, with 14 bases between the two ends. The CDR3 runs 15 residues. CDR1 and CDR2 from the germline V gene are SNHLY and FYNNEI. CDR3 bases: TGTGCCAGCAGCCCAGGGACGGAAGGCACAGATACGCAGTATTTT. Protein: CASSPGTEGTDTQYF.

This clone was seen a few times. The CDR3 region is CASSTNDPNTGELFF. The CDR3 nucleotides are TGTGCCAGCAGTACGAACGACCCGAACACCGGGGAGCTGTTTTTT. The chain employs TRBV2 and TRBJ2-2; D gene unclear. The CDR3 is 15 amino acids. The ends were cut back, 5 bases at V and 0 bases at J, with 10 bases in the middle. CDR1 and CDR2 from the germline V gene are SNHLY and FYNNEI.

The chain employs TRBV29-1 and TRBJ2-1, with no clear D. The CDR3 covers 14 residues. V was clipped by 5 bases and J by 8 bases, with 19 bases between them. Germline loops: CDR1 SQVTM, CDR2 ANQGSEA. For the CDR3, the DNA is TGCAGCGTTCAATCCGGTTCGGTAGGGTATGAGCAGTTCTTC. Translated: CSVQSGSVGYEQFF.

This clone was seen a handful of times. The rearrangement links TRBV9 to TRBJ1-6; D gene uncertain. The CDR3 contains 15 residues. V was shortened by 3 bases and J by 0 bases, with 7 bases between the two germline ends. Per the germline V gene, CDR1 is SGDLS and CDR2 is YYNGEE. The DNA of the CDR3 is TGTGCCAGCAGCGCCAAGAGCTCCTATAATTCACCCCTCCACTTT. Translated: CASSAKSSYNSPLHF.

This clone turned up a few times. The J gene is TRBJ1-1, the V gene TRBV10-3, with unresolved D. Per the germline V gene, CDR1 is ENHRY and CDR2 is SYGVKD. V lost 8 bases, J lost 1 base, and 5 bases lay in between. This CDR3 has 11 residues. In DNA form, the CDR3 reads TGTGCCATCGCAGCGAACACTGAAGCTTTCTTT. Residues: CAIAANTEAFF.

This clone was found a few times. The J gene is TRBJ2-5, the V gene TRBV29-1; D may match TRBD1 or TRBD2 (5 bases each). This CDR3 comprises 12 residues. V was trimmed by 5 bases and J by 5 bases, leaving 12 bases between them. CDR1 SQVTM and CDR2 ANQGSEA come from the germline V gene. CDR3 DNA sequence: TGCAGCGTTCCGGGACGGACTGAGACCCAGTACTTC. Translated, it gives CSVPGRTETQYF.

The J gene is TRBJ2-7, the V gene TRBV15; D call uncertain. The ends were cut back, 3 bases at V and 9 bases at J, with 21 bases in the middle. Germline lookup yields CDR1 LNHNV and CDR2 YYDKDF (reference sequence). The CDR3 is 15 residues long. The CDR3: CATSSRADIAVAQYF. Here the CDR3 DNA reads TGTGCCACCAGCAGTCGGGCAGATATCGCGGTGGCGCAGTACTTC.